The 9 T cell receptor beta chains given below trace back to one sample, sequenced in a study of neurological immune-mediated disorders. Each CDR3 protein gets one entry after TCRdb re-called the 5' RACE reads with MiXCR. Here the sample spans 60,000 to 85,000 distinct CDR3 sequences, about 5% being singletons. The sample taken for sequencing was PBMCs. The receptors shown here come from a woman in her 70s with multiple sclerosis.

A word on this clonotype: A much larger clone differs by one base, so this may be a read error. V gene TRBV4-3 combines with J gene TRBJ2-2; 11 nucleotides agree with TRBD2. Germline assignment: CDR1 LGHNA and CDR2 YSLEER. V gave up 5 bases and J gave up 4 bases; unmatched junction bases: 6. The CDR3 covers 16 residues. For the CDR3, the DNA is TGCGCCAGCAGCTCTAGCGGGAGGAAACTCACCGGGGAGCTGTTTTTT. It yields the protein CASSSSGRKLTGELFF.

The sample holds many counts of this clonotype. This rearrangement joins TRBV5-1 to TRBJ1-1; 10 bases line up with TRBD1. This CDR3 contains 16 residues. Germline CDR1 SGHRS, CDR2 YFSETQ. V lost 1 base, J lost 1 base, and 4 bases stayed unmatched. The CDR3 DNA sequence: TGCGCCAGCAGCTTGAGGACAGGGGGAACGAACACTGAAGCTTTCTTT. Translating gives CASSLRTGGTNTEAFF.

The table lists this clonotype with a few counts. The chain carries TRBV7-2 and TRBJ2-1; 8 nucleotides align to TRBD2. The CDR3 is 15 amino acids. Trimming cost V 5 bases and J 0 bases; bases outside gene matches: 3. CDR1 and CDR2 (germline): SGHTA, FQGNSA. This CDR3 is CASSPGLASYNEQFF. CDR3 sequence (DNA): TGTGCCAGCAGCCCCGGACTAGCCTCCTACAATGAGCAGTTCTTC.

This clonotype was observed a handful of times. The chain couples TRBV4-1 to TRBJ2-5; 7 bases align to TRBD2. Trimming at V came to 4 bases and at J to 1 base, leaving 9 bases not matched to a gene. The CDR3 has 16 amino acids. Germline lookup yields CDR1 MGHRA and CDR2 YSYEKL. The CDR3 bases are TGCGCCAGCAGCCGACCTGGAGGGAGGGCCCAAGAGACCCAGTACTTC. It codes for CASSRPGGRAQETQYF.

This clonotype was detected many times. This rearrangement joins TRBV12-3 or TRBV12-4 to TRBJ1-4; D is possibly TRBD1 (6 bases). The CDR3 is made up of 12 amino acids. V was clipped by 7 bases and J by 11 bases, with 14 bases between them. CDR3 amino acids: CASNRDVGKLFF. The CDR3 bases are TGTGCCAGCAACAGGGACGTGGGGAAACTGTTTTTT.

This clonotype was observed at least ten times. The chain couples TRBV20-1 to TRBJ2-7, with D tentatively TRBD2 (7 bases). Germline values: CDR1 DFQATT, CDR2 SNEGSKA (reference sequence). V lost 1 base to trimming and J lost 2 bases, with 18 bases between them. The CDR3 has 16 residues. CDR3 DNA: TGCAGTGCTAGAGGATACCCCGCGGGGGCCGCCTACGAGCAGTACTTC. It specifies CSARGYPAGAAYEQYF.

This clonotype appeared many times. DNA for the CDR3: TGCGCCAGCAGCTTGTATGACAGGGGGCCAGACGGCTACACCTTC. Its protein is CASSLYDRGPDGYTF. The chain combines TRBV5-1 with TRBJ1-2; 10 positions match TRBD1. The CDR3 length is 15 residues. Germline-derived CDR1 and CDR2 are SGHRS and YFSETQ. J gave up 8 bases and V 1 base, and 8 bases lay outside the gene matches.

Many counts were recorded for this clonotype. CDR3 region: CASSLTGGTDTQYF. The DNA of the CDR3 is TGTGCCAGCAGCTTGACAGGGGGAACAGATACGCAGTATTTT. The chain has TRBV7-9 and TRBJ2-3, with 9 nucleotides matching TRBD1. The CDR3 extends over 14 amino acids. Per germline, CDR1 SEHNR and CDR2 FQNEAQ (reference sequence). V lost 3 bases, J lost 3 bases, and 1 base stayed unmatched. Full variable domain (remainder filled in from reference TRBV7-9 and TRBJ2-3): DTGVSQNPRHKITKRGQNVTFRCDPISEHNRLYWYRQTLGQGPEFLTYFQNEAQLEKSRLLSDRFSAERPKGSFSTLEIQRTEQGDSAMYLCASSLTGGTDTQYFGPGTRLTVL.

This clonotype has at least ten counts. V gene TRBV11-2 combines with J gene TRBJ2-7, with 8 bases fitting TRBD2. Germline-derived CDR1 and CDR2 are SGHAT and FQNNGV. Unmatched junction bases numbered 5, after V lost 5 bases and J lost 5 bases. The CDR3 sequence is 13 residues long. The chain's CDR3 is CASSTGTRDEQYF. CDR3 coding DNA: TGTGCCAGCAGCACCGGGACTAGAGACGAGCAGTACTTC.